The source of this T cell receptor beta chain is a study of graft-versus-host responses after intestinal transplantation. Study background: Every one of the recipients received anti-thymocyte globulin induction and afterwards took tacrolimus and steroids for around three years.

V was trimmed by 7 bases and J by 8 bases, leaving 20 bases between them. The V gene's germline CDR1 is LNHDA and CDR2 SQIVND (reference sequence). This CDR3 spans 14 amino acids. As to this clone: The antigen is not known.

Measured with immunoSEQ multiplex PCR; TCRdb has only the in-frame clones, and not every one. Of around 110,000 clones in the sample, around 90% are singletons; the top ten hold around 0.73%. Study results and limitations: Among circulating GvH clones, peak levels were associated with early post-transplant declines in HvG clones. Clonal ratios of graft-versus-host to host-versus-graft in allografts were high for patients exhibiting graft-donor T cell macrochimerism. Present in recipient marrow, GvH clones included some that appeared first in ileum or blood.

The receptor comes from a human donor who was the organ donor for an intestinal transplant. The starting material was unstimulated CD4+ T cells sorted from spleen or lymph node cells, obtained before transplant. The chain recombines TRBV19 with TRBJ1-2, with D tentatively TRBD1 (5 bases). For the CDR3, the DNA is TGTGCCAGTACCACATGGGACCCGCGAGGGGGCTACACCTTC. This codes for CASTTWDPRGGYTF. Full variable domain (remainder filled in from reference TRBV19 and TRBJ1-2): DGGITQSPKYLFRKEGQNVTLSCEQNLNHDAMYWYRQDPGQGLRLIYYSQIVNDFQKGDIAEGYSVSREKKESFPLTVTSAQKNPTAFYLCASTTWDPRGGYTFGSGTRLTVV.